This T cell receptor (beta chain) is drawn from a study of response to subunit inactivated influenza vaccine. General observations from the study: Authors suggested each seasonal influenza vaccination recruits few new T cells.

From the RT-PCR reads, TCRdb called clonotypes with MiXCR, one entry per CDR3 protein. The sample lists about 650,000 distinct CDR3 sequences, 14% occurring once. This clonotype appeared once. What it recognizes is unknown. The germline gives CDR1 MDHEN, CDR2 SYDVKM. This CDR3 has 16 residues. Trimming cost V 6 bases and J 7 bases, with 22 bases left between them. V gene TRBV28 combines with J gene TRBJ2-1, with D perhaps matching TRBD1 (6 bases). The source is a man over 45 who received an inactivated influenza vaccine. The sequenced sample was PBMCs from blood, obtained approximately 15 days before vaccination. This CDR3 reads CASSGLRDNVRNEQFF. The DNA for the CDR3 is TGTGCCAGCAGCGGACTCCGGGACAACGTCAGAAATGAGCAGTTCTTC.